This entry features one T cell receptor (beta chain) sequence. This entry belongs to a study of T cell changes during pregnancy in multiple sclerosis. The CDR3 consists of 13 residues. The V segment lost 7 bases and the J segment 10 bases; nucleotides outside the gene matches: 4. CDR1 is MNHNS and CDR2 is SASEGT in the germline V gene. Here immunoSEQ multiplex PCR was the method, and the copy in TCRdb shows in-frame clones only, minus some. The sample holds some 60,000 clones, 90% seen once. Sequenced here: peripheral blood, sampled in the third trimester of pregnancy. The chain couples TRBV6-1 to TRBJ2-1, with 13 bases fitting TRBD2. This TCR came from a female donor in good health, enrolled as a control in a pregnancy study. The CDR3 DNA follows: TGTGCCAGCAAACTAGCGGGAGGGGTCGAGCAGTTCTTC. It is translated as CASKLAGGVEQFF.